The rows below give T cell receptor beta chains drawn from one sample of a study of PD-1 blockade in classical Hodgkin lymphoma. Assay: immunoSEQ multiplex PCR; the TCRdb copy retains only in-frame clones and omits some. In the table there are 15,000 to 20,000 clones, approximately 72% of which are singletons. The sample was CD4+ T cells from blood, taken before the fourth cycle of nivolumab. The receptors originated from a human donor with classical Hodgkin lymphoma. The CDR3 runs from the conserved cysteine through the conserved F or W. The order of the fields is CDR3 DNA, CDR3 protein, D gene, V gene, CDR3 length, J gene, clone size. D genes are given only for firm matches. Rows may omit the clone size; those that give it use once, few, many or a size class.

CDR3nt: TGCGCCAGCAGCTCGGGGACACGGGGCGAGCAGTACTTC
CDR3aa: CASSSGTRGEQYF
d_gene: -
v_gene: TRBV5-1
len: 13
j_gene: TRBJ2-7
abundance: few

CDR3nt: TGTGCCACCACTGTGGGGGGGACAGGCCCCAATGGCTACACCTTC
CDR3aa: CATTVGGTGPNGYTF
d_gene: TRBD1
v_gene: TRBV6-5
len: 15
j_gene: TRBJ1-2
abundance: -

CDR3nt: TGTGCCAGCAGCCCTATTCTTCGCGGAACGGAGCAGTACTTC
CDR3aa: CASSPILRGTEQYF
d_gene: -
v_gene: TRBV7-2
len: 14
j_gene: TRBJ2-7
abundance: -

CDR3nt: TGCGCCAGCAGCGGGGAGCGGGGGGGCCGCGATGAGCAGTTCTTC
CDR3aa: CASSGERGGRDEQFF
d_gene: TRBD2
v_gene: TRBV5-1
len: 15
j_gene: TRBJ2-1
abundance: -

CDR3nt: TGCGCCAGCAGCCGGGAGGGGGGCAACTACAATGAGCAGTTCTTC
CDR3aa: CASSREGGNYNEQFF
d_gene: TRBD2
v_gene: TRBV5-1
len: 15
j_gene: TRBJ2-1
abundance: -

CDR3nt: TGTGCCAGCAGCTTAGGAACAGGGGCAGCGAACACTGAAGCTTTCTTT
CDR3aa: CASSLGTGAANTEAFF
d_gene: TRBD1
v_gene: TRBV11-2
len: 16
j_gene: TRBJ1-1
abundance: -

CDR3nt: TGTGCCAGCAGCTTAGCGCTTGGACTAGGGAGGCAGTTCTTC
CDR3aa: CASSLALGLGRQFF
d_gene: TRBD2
v_gene: TRBV7-8
len: 14
j_gene: TRBJ2-1
abundance: once

CDR3nt: TGTGCCAGCAGCCAGGTCGGGTCCTACAATGAGCAGTTCTTC
CDR3aa: CASSQVGSYNEQFF
d_gene: -
v_gene: TRBV7-2
len: 14
j_gene: TRBJ2-1
abundance: once

CDR3nt: TGCAGCGTTTCAGGGGGAAGGGGAACTGAAGCTTTCTTT
CDR3aa: CSVSGGRGTEAFF
d_gene: TRBD1
v_gene: TRBV29-1
len: 13
j_gene: TRBJ1-1
abundance: -

CDR3nt: TGTGCCAGCAGTTTTAAGGAGGGCTACCAAGAGACCCAGTACTTC
CDR3aa: CASSFKEGYQETQYF
d_gene: -
v_gene: TRBV11-3
len: 15
j_gene: TRBJ2-5
abundance: -

CDR3nt: TGTGCCAGCAGCCGGACCTCCGGACAGCCTGGAAACACCATATATTTT
CDR3aa: CASSRTSGQPGNTIYF
d_gene: -
v_gene: TRBV11-2
len: 16
j_gene: TRBJ1-3
abundance: -

CDR3nt: TGTGCCAGCAGTTACGGGGGATCTGGAAACACCATATATTTT
CDR3aa: CASSYGGSGNTIYF
d_gene: -
v_gene: TRBV6-6
len: 14
j_gene: TRBJ1-3
abundance: once

CDR3nt: TGCGCCAGCAGCCAAGATCGGGATAACAGCAGGAATGAGCAGTTCTTC
CDR3aa: CASSQDRDNSRNEQFF
d_gene: -
v_gene: TRBV4-1
len: 16
j_gene: TRBJ2-1
abundance: -

CDR3nt: TGTGCCAGTAGTCCCGTGAGGAGGAGCAATCAGCCCCAGCATTTT
CDR3aa: CASSPVRRSNQPQHF
d_gene: -
v_gene: TRBV19
len: 15
j_gene: TRBJ1-5
abundance: few

CDR3nt: TGTGCCAGCAGCAAGGACAGGGGGCGGGATGGCTACACCTTC
CDR3aa: CASSKDRGRDGYTF
d_gene: TRBD1
v_gene: TRBV7-2
len: 14
j_gene: TRBJ1-2
abundance: -

CDR3nt: TGTGCCATCAGTGAGAAAGCACAAGAGACCCAGTACTTC
CDR3aa: CAISEKAQETQYF
d_gene: -
v_gene: TRBV10-3
len: 13
j_gene: TRBJ2-5
abundance: -

CDR3nt: TGCGCCAGCAGCCAGAGGCTCATATACGAGCAGTACTTC
CDR3aa: CASSQRLIYEQYF
d_gene: -
v_gene: TRBV4-1
len: 13
j_gene: TRBJ2-7
abundance: few

CDR3nt: TGTGCCAGCACGGACACATACAATGAGCAGTTCTTC
CDR3aa: CASTDTYNEQFF
d_gene: -
v_gene: TRBV2
len: 12
j_gene: TRBJ2-1
abundance: -

CDR3nt: TGTGCCACCGCGGCGCCCAACACCGGGGAGCTGTTTTTT
CDR3aa: CATAAPNTGELFF
d_gene: -
v_gene: TRBV28
len: 13
j_gene: TRBJ2-2
abundance: -

CDR3nt: TGTGCCAGCAGTTACTCGGGCAGGGGGAGTGGAAACACCATATATTTT
CDR3aa: CASSYSGRGSGNTIYF
d_gene: TRBD1
v_gene: TRBV6-5
len: 16
j_gene: TRBJ1-3
abundance: -

CDR3nt: TGTGCCAGCAGCGTAGCTCCGGGAGGGAAAACTTTCTTT
CDR3aa: CASSVAPGGKTFF
d_gene: -
v_gene: TRBV9
len: 13
j_gene: TRBJ1-1
abundance: -

CDR3nt: TGTGCCAGCAGTATGCTAATACCGTCCCACTTC
CDR3aa: CASSMLIPSHF
d_gene: -
v_gene: TRBV2
len: 11
j_gene: TRBJ2-5
abundance: -

CDR3nt: TGCGCCAGCAGCCAAGACCTCCCCTTTCGGGGTTGGGATTCACCCCTCCACTTT
CDR3aa: CASSQDLPFRGWDSPLHF
d_gene: -
v_gene: TRBV4-3
len: 18
j_gene: TRBJ1-6
abundance: once

CDR3nt: TGTGCCAGCAGCTTATCCCTAGCCTCGAAGGGGAATGAGCAGTTCTTC
CDR3aa: CASSLSLASKGNEQFF
d_gene: -
v_gene: TRBV7-9
len: 16
j_gene: TRBJ2-1
abundance: -

CDR3nt: TGTGCCAGCAGCCAAGATACGGGGGGGGCGTCCTATGGCTACACCTTC
CDR3aa: CASSQDTGGASYGYTF
d_gene: -
v_gene: TRBV7-9
len: 16
j_gene: TRBJ1-2
abundance: -

CDR3nt: TGTGCCAGCGCCCCGCGGGAGACCCAGTACTTC
CDR3aa: CASAPRETQYF
d_gene: -
v_gene: TRBV2
len: 11
j_gene: TRBJ2-5
abundance: -

CDR3nt: TGTGCCAGCGTAGACAGGGTTCCGACTAGCGGGGCTTACTACAATGAGCAGTTCTTC
CDR3aa: CASVDRVPTSGAYYNEQFF
d_gene: TRBD2
v_gene: TRBV27
len: 19
j_gene: TRBJ2-1
abundance: -

CDR3nt: TGTGCCAGCAGCGAGGACGGAGCCATGAACACTGAAGCTTTCTTT
CDR3aa: CASSEDGAMNTEAFF
d_gene: -
v_gene: TRBV6-1
len: 15
j_gene: TRBJ1-1
abundance: few

CDR3nt: TGTGCTAGTGGACCTGGGACAGAGCGTTCTTGGGGCTATGGCTACACCTTC
CDR3aa: CASGPGTERSWGYGYTF
d_gene: TRBD1
v_gene: TRBV12-5
len: 17
j_gene: TRBJ1-2
abundance: -

CDR3nt: TGTGCTAGTGGACCGGGAGTTATAGAAGTGGAGACCCAGTACTTC
CDR3aa: CASGPGVIEVETQYF
d_gene: -
v_gene: TRBV12-5
len: 15
j_gene: TRBJ2-5
abundance: -

CDR3nt: TGTGCCAGCAGTTACAGGGGCACGTACGAGCAGTACTTC
CDR3aa: CASSYRGTYEQYF
d_gene: TRBD1
v_gene: TRBV7-8
len: 13
j_gene: TRBJ2-7
abundance: once

CDR3nt: TGTGCCAGCAGTGCAACAGGGTACTCTGGAAACACCATATATTTT
CDR3aa: CASSATGYSGNTIYF
d_gene: -
v_gene: TRBV6-1
len: 15
j_gene: TRBJ1-3
abundance: -

CDR3nt: TGCGCCAGCAGGGAGGGCTTCTCTGGAAACACCATATATTTT
CDR3aa: CASREGFSGNTIYF
d_gene: -
v_gene: TRBV5-1
len: 14
j_gene: TRBJ1-3
abundance: few

CDR3nt: TGTGCCAGCAGTTTATGGTGGCCAGCGGGGGGACAAGAGACCCAGTACTTC
CDR3aa: CASSLWWPAGGQETQYF
d_gene: TRBD2
v_gene: TRBV27
len: 17
j_gene: TRBJ2-5
abundance: -

CDR3nt: TGTGCCAGCAGCTTACAGGACAGGGGGCCAAGCTCCTATAATTCACCCCTCCACTTT
CDR3aa: CASSLQDRGPSSYNSPLHF
d_gene: TRBD1
v_gene: TRBV7-9
len: 19
j_gene: TRBJ1-6
abundance: -

CDR3nt: TGTGCCAGCAGGTTGAACATATTAACCAGGACTTTCTTT
CDR3aa: CASRLNILTRTFF
d_gene: -
v_gene: TRBV28
len: 13
j_gene: TRBJ1-1
abundance: -

CDR3nt: TGTGCCAGCAGTGAATGGTCCGACCTCTACGAGCAGTACTTC
CDR3aa: CASSEWSDLYEQYF
d_gene: -
v_gene: TRBV25-1
len: 14
j_gene: TRBJ2-7
abundance: few

CDR3nt: TGTGCCAGCAGTTACTCGGACAGACCCACCGGGGAGCTGTTTTTT
CDR3aa: CASSYSDRPTGELFF
d_gene: -
v_gene: TRBV6-6
len: 15
j_gene: TRBJ2-2
abundance: -

CDR3nt: TGTGCCAGCAGCTTAATTGAGAGGGGCTGGGACAGGGTTAATGAAAAACTGTTTTTT
CDR3aa: CASSLIERGWDRVNEKLFF
d_gene: TRBD1
v_gene: TRBV7-8
len: 19
j_gene: TRBJ1-4
abundance: -

CDR3nt: TGTGCCAGCAGCTTAGGCGACAGGGACACAGATACGCAGTATTTT
CDR3aa: CASSLGDRDTDTQYF
d_gene: TRBD1
v_gene: TRBV7-6
len: 15
j_gene: TRBJ2-3
abundance: -

CDR3nt: TGTGCCAGCAGCAAGTTAGCGAGCACGCAGTATTTT
CDR3aa: CASSKLASTQYF
d_gene: -
v_gene: TRBV7-2
len: 12
j_gene: TRBJ2-3
abundance: -

CDR3nt: TGTGCCAGCAGTGAAGGGGTAGAGCAGTACTTC
CDR3aa: CASSEGVEQYF
d_gene: -
v_gene: TRBV6-1
len: 11
j_gene: TRBJ2-7
abundance: once

CDR3nt: TGTGCCAGCAGCTTACGGGACGGTGACACTGAAGCTTTCTTT
CDR3aa: CASSLRDGDTEAFF
d_gene: -
v_gene: TRBV7-9
len: 14
j_gene: TRBJ1-1
abundance: -

CDR3nt: TGCGCCAGCAGCGGCTGGGACAGGGGTGAGGAGACCCAGTACTTC
CDR3aa: CASSGWDRGEETQYF
d_gene: TRBD1
v_gene: TRBV5-1
len: 15
j_gene: TRBJ2-5
abundance: -

CDR3nt: TGTGCCAGCAGCGTAGGGTGGGGGCCCTACAATGAGCAGTTCTTC
CDR3aa: CASSVGWGPYNEQFF
d_gene: -
v_gene: TRBV9
len: 15
j_gene: TRBJ2-1
abundance: -

CDR3nt: TGCGCCAGCAGTGAAGTAGCGGGAGACCACGAGCAGTACTTC
CDR3aa: CASSEVAGDHEQYF
d_gene: TRBD2
v_gene: TRBV10-2
len: 14
j_gene: TRBJ2-7
abundance: -

CDR3nt: TGTGCCAGCAATGGACTAGGCGGCAATGAGCAGTTCTTC
CDR3aa: CASNGLGGNEQFF
d_gene: TRBD2
v_gene: TRBV7-8
len: 13
j_gene: TRBJ2-1
abundance: -

CDR3nt: TGTGCCAGCGTAGCGGGGGGTGGAGTAGATACGCAGTATTTT
CDR3aa: CASVAGGGVDTQYF
d_gene: TRBD2
v_gene: TRBV28
len: 14
j_gene: TRBJ2-3
abundance: -

CDR3nt: TGTGCCAGCAGCCAAGGGTTCGGGACTAGCGGGTTCACCTACAATGAGCAGTTCTTC
CDR3aa: CASSQGFGTSGFTYNEQFF
d_gene: TRBD2
v_gene: TRBV14
len: 19
j_gene: TRBJ2-1
abundance: few

CDR3nt: TGTGCCAGCAGTCGCTATCTACAGGGGGATCAGCCCCAGCATTTT
CDR3aa: CASSRYLQGDQPQHF
d_gene: TRBD1
v_gene: TRBV2
len: 15
j_gene: TRBJ1-5
abundance: -